A selection of T cell receptor beta chains follows, all from one sample in a study of PD-L1 blockade in urothelial cancer. TCRdb keeps only in-frame clones here, not all; method: immunoSEQ multiplex PCR. The table has some 30,000 clones, approximately 81% seen once. The sequencing here drew on PBMCs, taken around atezolizumab (anti-PD-L1) treatment. These receptors were collected from a man between 65 and 85 years old with urothelial cancer. Each CDR3 is given with its conserved first and last residue.

J gene: TRBJ2-2; V gene: TRBV10-3; CDR3 protein: CAIMEGTGELFF
J gene: TRBJ1-5; V gene: TRBV6-9; CDR3 protein: CASVLLREGRSCNQPQHF
J gene: TRBJ2-2; V gene: TRBV6-5; CDR3 protein: CATLPGSGNTGELFF
J gene: TRBJ1-1; V gene: TRBV30; CDR3 protein: CAWSRRGLNTEAFF
J gene: TRBJ2-1; V gene: TRBV6-5; CDR3 protein: CASSLTETSYNEQFF
J gene: TRBJ2-1; V gene: TRBV7-8; CDR3 protein: CASSLAGGGFYNEQFF
J gene: TRBJ2-7; V gene: TRBV7-2; CDR3 protein: CASSPGLAEYEQYF
J gene: TRBJ1-4; V gene: TRBV4-1; CDR3 protein: CASSQPDRINEKLFF
J gene: TRBJ1-2; V gene: TRBV4-3; CDR3 protein: CASSQDPSPVNYGYTF
J gene: TRBJ2-5; V gene: TRBV14; CDR3 protein: CASSGVALGMKTQYF
J gene: TRBJ2-7; V gene: TRBV5-1; CDR3 protein: CASSLGLAGVGDEQYF
J gene: TRBJ1-1; V gene: TRBV25-1; CDR3 protein: CASKGAASEAFF
J gene: TRBJ2-5; V gene: TRBV4-1; CDR3 protein: CASSQVGTGGQGETQYF
J gene: TRBJ2-7; V gene: TRBV19; CDR3 protein: CASSPERTGLDEQYF
J gene: TRBJ2-5; V gene: TRBV7-2; CDR3 protein: CASSTGAGQETQYF
J gene: TRBJ1-2; V gene: TRBV29-1; CDR3 protein: CSVEGLKGSGYTF
J gene: TRBJ1-2; V gene: TRBV4-3; CDR3 protein: CASSQDVETAYGYTF
J gene: TRBJ2-7; V gene: TRBV30; CDR3 protein: CAWSAGPGERISSYEQYF
J gene: TRBJ2-7; V gene: TRBV6-5; CDR3 protein: CASRTGTGEQYF
J gene: TRBJ1-1; V gene: TRBV5-6; CDR3 protein: CASSFLGANTEAFF
J gene: TRBJ2-6; V gene: TRBV28; CDR3 protein: CASSPGTGERHVLTF
J gene: TRBJ2-7; V gene: TRBV27; CDR3 protein: CASSFLAQTSSYEQYF
J gene: TRBJ1-1; V gene: TRBV19; CDR3 protein: CASSLDRRMNTEAFF
J gene: TRBJ2-3; V gene: TRBV28; CDR3 protein: CASSFGIGRGDITDTQYF
J gene: TRBJ1-6; V gene: TRBV5-1; CDR3 protein: CASSYSGGSNSPLHF
J gene: TRBJ1-3; V gene: TRBV5-1; CDR3 protein: CASSSGTGVGNTIYF
J gene: TRBJ2-3; V gene: TRBV5-1; CDR3 protein: CASSPGTVSTDTQYF
J gene: TRBJ1-1; V gene: TRBV11-3; CDR3 protein: CASSSNRGGMNTEAFF
J gene: TRBJ2-5; V gene: TRBV19; CDR3 protein: CASSGGRGETQYF
J gene: TRBJ2-3; V gene: TRBV4-2; CDR3 protein: CASSQDWDSGRDTQYF
J gene: TRBJ2-3; V gene: TRBV5-1; CDR3 protein: CASTGTGAITDMQYF
J gene: TRBJ2-1; V gene: TRBV6-5; CDR3 protein: CASSYSGASSYNEQFF
J gene: TRBJ2-3; V gene: TRBV9; CDR3 protein: CASSVTSGDTQYF
J gene: TRBJ2-2; V gene: TRBV4-2; CDR3 protein: CASSQEKGQGATGELFF
J gene: TRBJ2-2; V gene: TRBV27; CDR3 protein: CASSSGRALELFF
J gene: TRBJ2-5; V gene: TRBV2; CDR3 protein: CASREDRGAIETQYF
J gene: TRBJ2-2; V gene: TRBV7-2; CDR3 protein: CALQGQTNTGELFF
J gene: TRBJ2-1; V gene: TRBV7-9; CDR3 protein: CASSRLAGGLGEQFF
J gene: TRBJ2-2; V gene: TRBV6-5; CDR3 protein: CASTRTDPNTGELFF
J gene: TRBJ1-2; V gene: TRBV7-2; CDR3 protein: CASSLERGNGYTF
J gene: TRBJ2-1; V gene: TRBV28; CDR3 protein: CASSSYPSGSSEFF
J gene: TRBJ1-2; V gene: TRBV18; CDR3 protein: CASSPSKGYTF
J gene: TRBJ2-1; V gene: TRBV7-3; CDR3 protein: CASSPSQGGSLFF